One sample yielded the 27 T cell receptor beta chains listed below, sequenced in a study of spatial heterogeneity in lung cancer (dated by TCRdb to between 2017 and 2020). Study-level results and caveats: The tumor nonsynonymous mutation count correlated with the number of expanded intratumoral alpha and beta TCRs.

Library prep was done by 5' RACE. Reads for this sample came from a NextSeq 500. TCRdb handled the public reads itself, with Q25 trimming in fastp and clone calling in MiXCR, and kept productive beta chains. Records with the same CDR3 protein are collapsed into one entry carrying the most frequent genes and DNA. In all, the sample holds roughly 3,800 distinct CDR3 sequences, and under 6% of those were seen once. The ten largest make up 32% of the sample. These TCRs' antigens remain unknown. The time point tag for this specimen amounts to: sample taken at primary tumor resection. The material sequenced was lung tumor tissue, taken at surgery. The receptors shown here come from a female donor with early-stage non-small cell lung cancer.

Sample share makes this clonotype medium-sized. This beta chain is an unintended read in a library built for alpha chains; its size means little. The J gene is TRBJ2-7, the V gene TRBV5-1, with 9 bases that match TRBD2. CDR3 length equals 15 residues. CDR1 is SGHRS, CDR2 YFSETQ, per germline. V shed 4 bases and J 7 bases; nucleotides not matched to a gene: 12. The CDR3 loop is CASSESGTSPWEQYF. In nucleotides, the CDR3 is TGCGCCAGCAGCGAATCCGGGACTAGCCCCTGGGAGCAGTACTTC.

Notes on this clonotype: Little can be read into the size of this beta chain, an off-target read in a library designed for alpha chains. The chain has TRBV10-3 and TRBJ2-3; 7 bases agree with TRBD2. There are 15 residues in the CDR3. The V segment lost 6 bases and the J segment 2 bases; nucleotides outside the gene matches: 8. Germline V gene data show CDR1 as ENHRY and CDR2 as SYGVKD. The chain's CDR3 is CAIRGAGADTDTQYF. The CDR3, as DNA: TGTGCCATCAGGGGCGCGGGAGCCGACACAGATACGCAGTATTTT.

By its share, this clonotype is medium-sized. Since the library was made to target alpha chains, this beta chain is a stray read and its abundance is not meaningful. The chain recombines TRBV28 with TRBJ1-5; D is perhaps TRBD1 (5 bases). The CDR3 length is 15 residues. Germline lookup yields CDR1 MDHEN and CDR2 SYDVKM. V lost 2 bases and J lost 2, with 10 bases in between. The CDR3 sequence: CASSLRGKGNQPQHF. The CDR3 nucleotides are TGTGCCAGCAGTTTAAGGGGCAAGGGCAATCAGCCCCAGCATTTT.

This clonotype qualifies as medium-sized. This beta chain lies outside the target of a library built for alpha chains; its clone size means little. The V gene is TRBV2, the J gene TRBJ1-1; TRBD1 matches 7 bases. V lost 7 bases, J lost 6 bases, and 11 bases stayed unmatched. Looked up from germline, CDR1 is SNHLY and CDR2 is FYNNEI. This CDR3 region has 14 residues. The CDR3 DNA sequence: TGTGCCAGCAAGGGGGCGTTCATTCAGGCTGAAGCTTTCTTT. Residues: CASKGAFIQAEAFF.

This clonotype ranks as medium-sized. This beta chain is off target for a library built for alpha chains, so its abundance means little. The chain links TRBV2 to TRBJ2-5; TRBD1 agrees at 12 bases. The length of the CDR3 is 15 residues. CDR1 and CDR2 from the germline V gene are SNHLY and FYNNEI. Unmatched junction bases numbered 8, after V lost 8 bases and J lost 4 bases. CDR3 DNA: TGTGCCAGCGGCGCCGGGACAGGGGGCGGAGAGACCCAGTACTTC. Protein: CASGAGTGGGETQYF. Using reference TRBV2 and TRBJ2-5 for the parts outside the CDR3, the full variable domain is EPEVTQTPSHQVTQMGQEVILRCVPISNHLYFYWYRQILGQKVEFLVSFYNNEISEKSEIFDDQFSVERPDGSNFTLKIRSTKLEDSAMYFCASGAGTGGGETQYFGPGTRLLVL.

By share, this clonotype counts as medium-sized. For a library built for alpha chains, this beta chain is a stray read; little rests on its size. The chain is built from TRBV4-1 and TRBJ2-7; 7 bases map to TRBD1. Germline V gene lookup returns CDR1 MGHRA and CDR2 YSYEKL. This CDR3 is 15 amino acids long. V shed 1 base and J 3 bases; nucleotides not matched to a gene: 6. CDR3 sequence reads: CASSQGTGGLYEQYV. In DNA form, the CDR3 reads TGCGCCAGCAGCCAAGGGACAGGCGGACTCTACGAGCAGTACGTC.

This clonotype rates as medium-sized. This beta chain slipped into a library made for alpha chains as a stray read, so its size is not meaningful. The chain employs TRBV20-1 and TRBJ2-4, with D maybe TRBD1 (7 bases). The CDR3 loop spans 14 amino acids. V was shortened by 6 bases and J by 3 bases, with 15 bases between the two germline ends. Germline CDR1 and CDR2: DFQATT and SNEGSKA (reference sequence). The DNA of the CDR3 is TGCAGTGCCGGAGGGCAGGGGGGCAAAAACATTCAGTACTTC. This translates into CSAGGQGGKNIQYF.

The table lists this clonotype with many counts. This beta chain appears as a stray read in a library generated for alpha chains; its size is not informative. The rearrangement uses TRBV28 and TRBJ1-3, with D perhaps TRBD1 (5 bases). The germline V gene encodes CDR1 MDHEN and CDR2 SYDVKM. There are 15 residues in the CDR3. V dropped 4 bases and J dropped 0 bases, with 10 bases sitting between them. The chain's CDR3 is CASSSGDFSGNTIYF. CDR3 DNA sequence: TGTGCCAGCAGTTCTGGGGACTTCTCTGGAAACACCATATATTTT. The variable domain in full, with the rest retrieved from reference TRBV28 and TRBJ1-3, is DVKVTQSSRYLVKRTGEKVFLECVQDMDHENMFWYRQDPGLGLRLIYFSYDVKMKEKGDIPEGYSVSREKKERFSLILESASTNQTSMYLCASSSGDFSGNTIYFGEGSWLTVV.

On this clonotype: This beta chain is a stray read from a library made for alpha chains; its abundance is not meaningful. The V call is TRBV20-1, the J call TRBJ2-3, with TRBD2 matching 15 bases. With V trimmed by 2 bases and J by 1 base, 7 bases remained unmatched. The germline CDR1 and CDR2 sequences are DFQATT and SNEGSKA (reference sequence). This CDR3 has 18 amino acids. The DNA for the CDR3 is TGCAGTGCTAGATTGGGACTAGCGGGAGGAGCGGGCACAGATACGCAGTATTTT. As protein: CSARLGLAGGAGTDTQYF.

This clonotype was counted at least ten times. This beta chain lies outside the target of a library built for alpha chains; its clone size means little. J is TRBJ1-6 and V is TRBV6-5, with a tentative D call TRBD1 (5 bases). Germline CDR1 and CDR2: MNHEY and SVGAGI. V was cut by 5 bases and J by 14 bases, with 19 bases left in between. This CDR3 has 14 residues. The CDR3 DNA reads as TGTGCCAGCAGTCTCCGGGACCCGTTCAAGGCCCTCCACTTT. Encoded protein: CASSLRDPFKALHF.

By share, this clonotype counts as medium-sized (0.01 to 0.1%). The size of this beta chain means little, since it is a stray read in a library made for alpha chains. The rearrangement links TRBV3-1 to TRBJ1-2; D not resolved. This CDR3 spans 12 amino acids. From germline, CDR1 is LGHDT and CDR2 YNNKEL (reference sequence). V lost 3 bases, J lost 4 bases, and 6 bases lay in between. CDR3 protein: CASSHGFYGYTF. CDR3 bases: TGTGCCAGCAGCCACGGGTTCTATGGCTACACCTTC.

Sample share makes this clonotype medium-sized (0.01 to 0.1%). Because this beta chain is a stray read in a library intended to capture alpha chains, its abundance should not be given much weight. The V call is TRBV5-4, the J call TRBJ2-7; no definite D call. Germline CDR1 is SGHNT and CDR2 is YYREEE (reference sequence). The V gene lost 0 bases and the J gene lost 2 bases, with 9 bases spanning the gap. The CDR3 consists of 14 residues. The CDR3 DNA reads as TGTGCCAGCAGCTTGGGGCAGAATCCCTACGAGCAGTACTTC. Its protein is CASSLGQNPYEQYF.

This clonotype is medium-sized by share. This beta chain is off target for a library built for alpha chains, so its abundance means little. The rearrangement links TRBV5-1 to TRBJ1-2, with 10 bases matching TRBD1. The germline gives CDR1 SGHRS, CDR2 YFSETQ. The CDR3 is made up of 15 amino acids. The V and J ends lost 6 bases and 8 bases, in that order; junction bases with no gene match: 13. CDR3 in amino acids: CASTSNSGTGVGYTF. The CDR3 DNA follows: TGCGCCAGCACTTCTAATTCCGGGACAGGGGTCGGCTACACCTTC.

About this clonotype itself: Being off target in a library aimed at alpha chains, this beta chain has a size of little meaning. The chain employs TRBV28 and TRBJ1-1; a weak D match, TRBD1 (6 bases). The CDR3 extends over 13 amino acids. Germline V CDR1 and CDR2: MDHEN, SYDVKM. The ends were cut back, 7 bases at V and 3 bases at J, with 12 bases in the middle. This CDR3 reads CASTPTGYTEAFF. CDR3 nucleotides: TGTGCCAGCACCCCGACAGGATACACTGAAGCTTTCTTT.

This clonotype counts as medium-sized (0.01 to 0.1%). Found in a library prepared for alpha chains, this beta chain is an off-target read, and its abundance has little meaning. The V gene is TRBV6-1, the J gene TRBJ2-1; 9 positions agree with TRBD1. The trim removed 4 bases at V and 4 bases at J, leaving 8 bases unmatched. The CDR3 consists of 16 residues. The germline V gene encodes CDR1 MNHNS and CDR2 SASEGT. The CDR3 protein is CASSGPTGGAYNEQFF. In DNA, the CDR3 is TGTGCCAGCAGTGGCCCAACAGGGGGCGCATACAATGAGCAGTTCTTC.

This clonotype is classed as medium-sized. Little can be read into the size of this beta chain, an off-target read in a library designed for alpha chains. The chain joins TRBV2 to TRBJ1-6; 7 bases line up with TRBD1. The CDR3 consists of 15 residues. The J segment lost 1 base and the V segment lost 3 bases, leaving 0 bases of the junction unmatched. Germline V gives CDR1 SNHLY, CDR2 FYNNEI. CDR3 residues: CASSDRGSYNSPLHF. The CDR3 DNA reads TGTGCCAGCAGTGACAGGGGGTCCTATAATTCACCCCTCCACTTT.

Within the sample, this clonotype is medium-sized. Within a library made for alpha chains, this beta chain is off target, and its count is uninformative. The chain couples TRBV6-5 to TRBJ2-2; D may be TRBD2 (6 bases). V lost 7 bases, J lost 3 bases, and 12 bases lay in between. This CDR3 spans 14 amino acids. The V gene's germline CDR1 is MNHEY and CDR2 SVGAGI. CDR3 amino acids: CASTEWGDTGELFF. The CDR3 DNA follows: TGTGCCAGCACCGAGTGGGGGGACACCGGGGAGCTGTTTTTT.

This clonotype is medium-sized (0.01 to 0.1%). A library made for alpha chains picked up this beta chain off target, so its size means little. This chain uses TRBV7-2 with TRBJ1-6; D unresolved. From germline, CDR1 is SGHTA and CDR2 FQGNSA. The V end was cut by 7 bases, the J end by 4 bases, with 5 bases between. The CDR3 extends over 12 amino acids. CDR3 loop: CASTTYNSPLHF. Written as DNA, the CDR3 is TGTGCCAGCACCACTTATAATTCACCCCTCCACTTT.

This clonotype has only a few counts. This beta chain appears as a stray read in a library generated for alpha chains; its size is not informative. The chain is built from TRBV20-1 and TRBJ1-1, with TRBD1 as a possible D gene (5 bases). The germline V gene encodes CDR1 DFQATT and CDR2 SNEGSKA (reference sequence). The CDR3 runs to 13 residues. Trimming removed 3 bases at V and 0 bases at J, with 8 bases between. The CDR3 nucleotides read TGCAGTGCTAGTGGACAATTGAACACTGAAGCTTTCTTT. Translating gives CSASGQLNTEAFF.

This clonotype was recorded many times. This beta chain is a stray read from a library made for alpha chains; its abundance is not meaningful. The rearrangement uses TRBV11-2 and TRBJ1-6; D not certain. Trimming cost V 0 bases and J 7 bases, with 4 bases left between them. Germline V CDR1 and CDR2: SGHAT, FQNNGV. The CDR3 totals 13 residues. CDR3 loop: CASSLDRNSPLHF. For the CDR3, the DNA is TGTGCCAGCAGCTTAGATCGGAATTCACCCCTCCACTTT.

The sample holds a few counts of this clonotype. In a library made to pick up alpha chains, this beta chain is a stray read with a size that means little. The chain combines TRBV19 with TRBJ2-1; 11 nucleotides line up with TRBD2. V trimming: 1 base; J trimming: 7 bases; junction bases outside the gene matches: 9. CDR3 size: 17 residues. Germline V gives CDR1 LNHDA, CDR2 SQIVND (reference sequence). In DNA form, the CDR3 reads TGTGCCAGTAGTATAGCGATCCTGACTAGCGGGATAAATGAGCAGTTCTTC. Translation gives CASSIAILTSGINEQFF.

Judged by abundance, this clonotype is medium-sized. For a library built for alpha chains, this beta chain is a stray read; little rests on its size. This chain links TRBV5-1 with TRBJ2-2; D not resolved. Germline values: CDR1 SGHRS, CDR2 YFSETQ. CDR3 length: 13 residues. V dropped 6 bases and J dropped 0 bases, with 6 bases sitting between them. The CDR3 DNA sequence: TGCGCCAGCAATGATGCGAACACCGGGGAGCTGTTTTTT. Protein: CASNDANTGELFF.

This clonotype is labeled as medium-sized (0.01 to 0.1%). With the library built for alpha chains, this beta chain is off target and its frequency is not meaningful. This rearrangement joins TRBV7-2 to TRBJ1-4; D may be TRBD1 (6 bases). The ends were cut back, 2 bases at V and 4 bases at J, with 11 bases in the middle. From germline, CDR1 is SGHTA and CDR2 FQGNSA. The CDR3 runs to 15 residues. The CDR3 DNA follows: TGTGCCAGCAGCTTACCGGTAGGGGGTAATGAAAAACTGTTTTTT. It specifies CASSLPVGGNEKLFF.

In its sample, this clonotype is medium-sized. A library prepared for alpha chains yielded this beta chain as an off-target read; its size is of little meaning. The chain combines TRBV7-3 with TRBJ2-5; 9 bases match TRBD1. V gave up 3 bases and J gave up 5 bases; unmatched junction bases: 1. This CDR3 is built from 13 residues. CDR1 SGHTA and CDR2 FQGTGA come from the germline V gene. The CDR3 region is CASSFTGGETQYF. CDR3 bases: TGTGCCAGCAGCTTCACAGGGGGCGAGACCCAGTACTTC.

This clonotype has only a few counts. This beta chain is a stray read from a library made for alpha chains; its abundance is not meaningful. V is TRBV12-3 or TRBV12-4 and J is TRBJ2-3; 7 bases map to TRBD1. V trimming: 6 bases; J trimming: 5 bases; junction bases outside the gene matches: 11. The CDR3 is made up of 15 amino acids. The CDR3 sequence: CASSKSGTEGDTQYF. CDR3 nucleotides: TGTGCCAGCAGCAAATCCGGGACAGAGGGAGATACGCAGTATTTT.

As for this clonotype: Being off target in a library aimed at alpha chains, this beta chain has a size of little meaning. The chain is built from TRBV20-1 and TRBJ2-7; D call uncertain. With 1 base removed from V and 3 bases from J, the gap between germline ends came to 13 bases. From germline, CDR1 is DFQATT and CDR2 SNEGSKA (reference sequence). The CDR3 sequence is 14 residues long. The CDR3 region is CSARGRNMVYEQYF. CDR3 bases: TGCAGTGCTAGAGGTCGGAACATGGTCTACGAGCAGTACTTC.

This clonotype has ten or more counts. The library was designed around alpha chains, so this beta chain is a stray read whose abundance carries little weight. J is TRBJ1-2 and V is TRBV14; 9 bases align to TRBD1. Germline V gene lookup returns CDR1 SGHDN and CDR2 FVKESK. This CDR3 has 14 residues. Trimming cost V 2 bases and J 5 bases; bases outside gene matches: 3. CDR3 nucleotides: TGTGCCAGCAGCCAACAACAGGGGGCATATGGCTACACCTTC. It yields the protein CASSQQQGAYGYTF.